The clone carrying this T cell receptor (beta chain) was recorded at least ten times. Healthy Russian Caucasian donors spanned ages about 6 to 90 years. This sample is part of a study of blood T cells in healthy people across ages. CDR1 and CDR2 from the germline V gene are MNHEY and SVGEGT. V lost 8 bases to trimming and J lost 0 bases; unmatched junction nucleotides: 8. The CDR3 consists of 16 residues. The use of a sample-barcoded 5' primer and a J-beta primer mix characterized a second PCR of 7 to 11 cycles. Via MiXCR, TCRdb re-called the 5' RACE reads, giving one row per CDR3 protein. Of roughly 1.5 million distinct CDR3 sequences in the sample, approximately 39% were seen once.

Material for sequencing was blood. V is TRBV6-2 or TRBV6-3 and J is TRBJ2-1, with 9 bases matching TRBD2. The source is a woman aged 18-35 years in good health. CDR3 in DNA: TGTGCCAGCGATGGGCGGGGGGGTAGCTCCTACAATGAGCAGTTCTTC. Protein: CASDGRGGSSYNEQFF.